This T cell receptor (beta chain) was found in a study of T cells after yellow fever vaccination. TCRdb re-derived calls from the 5' RACE reads in MiXCR, one entry per CDR3 protein. The sample yields under 550,000 distinct CDR3 sequences, just over 20% seen once. Findings of the study overall: A large majority of primary-vaccination clones showed up again after the booster (under 98% CD4, about 90% CD8).

In the case of this clonotype: The antigen remains unidentified.

Germline V gives CDR1 MGHRA, CDR2 YSYEKL. The CDR3 is 20 residues long. Trimming took off 0 bases at V and 0 bases at J, with 21 bases between the two ends. This sample comprised PBMCs, obtained approximately 22 days after the first yellow fever vaccination. The chain employs TRBV4-1 and TRBJ2-4; D perhaps matches TRBD2 (5 bases). The TCR originated in a man younger than 35 who received the YFV17D yellow fever vaccine. The DNA for the CDR3 is TGCGCCAGCAGCCAAGATCGAGGTGGGGAGAGTTCGTTAGCCAAAAACATTCAGTACTTC. This encodes CASSQDRGGESSLAKNIQYF.